This record covers a single T cell receptor beta chain. The CDR3 loop spans 16 amino acids. The data derive from a study of T cell responses to AZD1222 COVID-19 vaccine. Sequencing used immunoSEQ multiplex PCR; TCRdb keeps in-frame clones, though not all of them. This listing includes about 140,000 clones. The chain carries TRBV21-1 and TRBJ1-2. TRBV21-1 is a documented pseudogene. The specimen sequenced was peripheral blood. The origin of this receptor is an adult in good health. This CDR3 is CASSIRVGGSNYGYTF. The CDR3 DNA reads as TGTGCCAGCAGCATTCGGGTGGGAGGTAGTAACTATGGCTACACCTTC.